Reported below is one T cell receptor (beta chain). The antigen is undetermined. Germline V gives CDR1 MNHNS, CDR2 SASEGT. The CDR3 consists of 17 residues. Trimming shortened V by 4 bases and J by 0 bases, and 16 bases separated the two germline ends. The sample belongs to a study of radiotherapy plus CTLA-4 blockade in lung cancer. Study-wide background: Across the patients, objective responses occurred in more than 15%, and disease control in 30% to 40%. Study-wide points: Among reported predictors of response, early blood T cell clone dynamics with interferon-beta performed best. Blood TCR clones of tumor origin expanded after radiotherapy plus ipilimumab.

Only in-frame clones appear in the TCRdb table, and some are missing; sequencing was by immunoSEQ multiplex PCR. The sample lists approximately 110,000 clones; about four fifths were seen once. The sequence derives from a human donor with non-small cell lung cancer that progressed on radiotherapy plus ipilimumab. Some clones in this sample may be carry-over from other donors' samples. The source was peripheral blood, collected from a patient treated with radiotherapy plus ipilimumab. The V gene is TRBV6-1, the J gene TRBJ2-1; the D gene is possibly TRBD2 (6 bases). The CDR3 here is CASSVPPGGSSYNEQFF. DNA for the CDR3: TGTGCCAGCAGTGTTCCCCCTGGGGGGAGCTCCTACAATGAGCAGTTCTTC.